The 19 T cell receptor beta chains below were found in one sample sequenced in a study of technical replicates of blood from a few donors. Only in-frame clones appear in the TCRdb table, and some are missing; sequencing was by immunoSEQ multiplex PCR. The sample yields over 55,000 clones, less than 95% seen once. The sample taken for sequencing was PBMCs. Receptors originate from a human donor in good health. Some clones in this sample may be carry-over from other donors' samples.

The count of this clone is one. V usage is TRBV30 and J usage is TRBJ1-2; D is undetermined. The CDR3 loop spans 11 amino acids. Germline values: CDR1 GTSNPN, CDR2 SVGIG (reference sequence). Trimming removed 1 base at V and 7 bases at J, with 7 bases between. CDR3 nucleotides: TGTGCCTGGAGTGAGGGAGGTGGCTACACCTTC. Translated: CAWSEGGGYTF. Full variable domain (missing parts from reference TRBV30 and TRBJ1-2): SQTIHQWPATLVQPVGSPLSLECTVEGTSNPNLYWYRQAAGRGLQLLFYSVGIGQISSEVPQNLSASRPQDRQFILSSKKLLLSDSGFYLCAWSEGGGYTFGSGTRLTVV.

The chain recombines TRBV7-8 with TRBJ1-2; TRBD1 is a possible D gene (5 bases). CDR3 length: 14 amino acids. Trimming left V 2 bases short and J 8 bases short, with 15 bases between. The germline gives CDR1 SGHVS, CDR2 FQNEAQ. CDR3 amino acids: CASSLNSGLRGYTF. The CDR3 bases are TGTGCCAGCAGCTTAAACTCAGGGTTGAGAGGCTACACCTTC.

The chain links TRBV5-1 to TRBJ1-3; D possibly corresponds to TRBD1 (6 bases). Per the germline V gene, CDR1 is SGHRS and CDR2 is YFSETQ. V was shortened by 4 bases and J by 4 bases, with 15 bases between the two germline ends. The CDR3 is made up of 15 amino acids. CDR3 sequence: CASSPGQSGGNTIYF. CDR3 sequence (DNA): TGCGCCAGCAGCCCGGGACAATCGGGAGGAAACACCATATATTTT.

The V and J genes are TRBV5-6 and TRBJ1-2, with 7 bases aligning to TRBD1. CDR3 length equals 14 residues. Looked up from germline, CDR1 is SGHDT and CDR2 is YYEEEE. The J segment lost 2 bases and the V segment lost 1 base, leaving 2 bases of the junction unmatched. Here the CDR3 reads CASSLTGVNYGYTF. The CDR3 nucleotides are TGTGCCAGCAGCTTGACAGGGGTAAACTATGGCTACACCTTC.

The V gene is TRBV5-7, the J gene TRBJ2-7; D is possibly TRBD2 (5 bases). TRBV5-7 is known as an ORF, though its function is uncertain. The V and J ends lost 0 bases and 3 bases respectively, with 13 bases between them. This CDR3 is 15 amino acids long. This CDR3 reads CASSLVDGEIYEQYF. CDR3 sequence (DNA): TGTGCCAGCAGCTTGGTGGATGGGGAGATCTACGAGCAGTACTTC.

This rearrangement joins TRBV27 to TRBJ2-7; 7 nucleotides agree with TRBD2. The germline gives CDR1 MNHEY, CDR2 SMNVEV (reference sequence). V lost 3 bases, J lost 4 bases, and 6 bases stayed unmatched. The CDR3 is 14 amino acids. DNA of the CDR3: TGTGCCAGCAGTTTTGCGGGAGCAGCTTACGAGCAGTACTTC. Protein sequence: CASSFAGAAYEQYF.

J is TRBJ1-5 and V is TRBV19; TRBD1 matches at 7 bases. There are 15 residues in the CDR3. J was trimmed by 2 bases and V by 7 bases; bases with no gene match: 8. Germline CDR1 LNHDA, CDR2 SQIVND (reference sequence). CDR3 sequence (DNA): TGTGCCAGTACTAAAGACAGGGTGGGCAATCAGCCCCAGCATTTT. It yields the protein CASTKDRVGNQPQHF.

The chain has TRBV5-1 and TRBJ2-5, with TRBD2 identical over 7 bases. The CDR3 contains 16 residues. CDR1 and CDR2 (germline): SGHRS, YFSETQ. The J segment lost 0 bases and the V segment lost 1 base, leaving 6 bases of the junction unmatched. CDR3 DNA sequence: TGCGCCAGCAGCTTGTACGGCGGGAGTCACCAAGAGACCCAGTACTTC. Protein: CASSLYGGSHQETQYF. The full variable domain, its missing parts supplied by reference TRBV5-1 and TRBJ2-5, is KAGVTQTPRYLIKTRGQQVTLSCSPISGHRSVSWYQQTPGQGLQFLFEYFSETQRNKGNFPGRFSGRQFSNSRSEMNVSTLELGDSALYLCASSLYGGSHQETQYFGPGTRLLVL.

The chain carries TRBV7-2 and TRBJ1-4; 10 positions match TRBD1. Trimming removed 5 bases from V and 8 bases from J; junction bases left unmatched: 5. The CDR3 spans 14 residues. CDR1 and CDR2 (germline): SGHTA, FQGNSA. This CDR3 is CASSTGQGPEKLFF. The CDR3 coding sequence is TGTGCCAGCAGCACGGGACAGGGGCCCGAAAAACTGTTTTTT.

The chain carries TRBV5-1 and TRBJ2-7; 9 bases line up with TRBD1. The V segment lost 1 base and the J segment 2 bases; nucleotides outside the gene matches: 4. CDR1 is SGHRS, CDR2 YFSETQ, per germline. The CDR3 loop spans 15 amino acids. The CDR3 protein is CASSLMGQGPYEQYF. The CDR3 DNA follows: TGCGCCAGCAGCTTGATGGGACAGGGCCCCTACGAGCAGTACTTC.

The V and J genes are TRBV6-6 and TRBJ2-7, with a possible D match to TRBD2 (6 bases). The length of the CDR3 is 14 residues. In germline, CDR1 is MNHNY, CDR2 SVGAGI (reference sequence). Trimming removed 8 bases from V and 4 bases from J, with 18 bases in between. The CDR3 spells CASSAGSGWYEQYF. CDR3 nucleotides: TGTGCCAGCTCCGCGGGGTCAGGGTGGTACGAGCAGTACTTC.

The chain uses TRBV30 and TRBJ2-2, with D perhaps matching TRBD1 (7 bases). V was trimmed by 7 bases and J by 5 bases, leaving 14 bases between them. Germline V lookup: CDR1 GTSNPN, CDR2 SVGIG (reference sequence). CDR3 length: 13 residues. The DNA of the CDR3 is TGTGCCTTTGAGGCAGGGGGGACCGGGGAGCTGTTTTTT. Translated, it gives CAFEAGGTGELFF.

The rearrangement joins TRBV5-1 to TRBJ1-2; a possible D gene is TRBD1 (6 bases). The CDR3 consists of 13 residues. Trimming shortened V by 8 bases and J by 1 base, and 12 bases separated the two germline ends. CDR1 SGHRS and CDR2 YFSETQ come from the germline V gene. The CDR3 DNA reads TGCGCCAGTCGACAGGATCTTAACTATGGCTACACCTTC. Translating gives CASRQDLNYGYTF. Filled out from reference TRBV5-1 and TRBJ1-2, the complete variable domain reads KAGVTQTPRYLIKTRGQQVTLSCSPISGHRSVSWYQQTPGQGLQFLFEYFSETQRNKGNFPGRFSGRQFSNSRSEMNVSTLELGDSALYLCASRQDLNYGYTFGSGTRLTVV.

This clone came up once. V usage is TRBV27 and J usage is TRBJ1-2; a weak D match, TRBD1 (6 bases). The CDR3 consists of 15 residues. V lost 6 bases to trimming and J lost 5 bases, with 19 bases between them. CDR1 is MNHEY, CDR2 SMNVEV, per germline (reference sequence). CDR3: CASRSDTGLAYGYTF. The CDR3 DNA sequence: TGTGCCAGCAGATCCGATACAGGGCTCGCTTATGGCTACACCTTC.

The gene calls are TRBV5-4 and TRBJ2-2; 7 bases line up with TRBD2. CDR3 length: 15 amino acids. The germline V gene encodes CDR1 SGHNT and CDR2 YYREEE (reference sequence). J lost 6 bases, V lost 0 bases, and 5 bases had no gene match. Here the CDR3 DNA reads TGTGCCAGCAGCTTGGCCGGGGGGTTAGCCGGGGAGCTGTTTTTT. This codes for CASSLAGGLAGELFF. Variable domain in full (rest from reference TRBV5-4 and TRBJ2-2): ETGVTQSPTHLIKTRGQQVTLRCSSQSGHNTVSWYQQALGQGPQFIFQYYREEENGRGNFPPRFSGLQFPNYSSELNVNALELDDSALYLCASSLAGGLAGELFFGEGSRLTVL.

The J gene is TRBJ1-6, the V gene TRBV9; 7 nucleotides agree with TRBD1. Germline-derived CDR1 and CDR2 are SGDLS and YYNGEE. This CDR3 has 17 amino acids. The ends lost 3 bases at V and 0 bases at J; junction bases unmatched: 6. This CDR3 is CASSGQTGSSYNSPLHF. DNA for the CDR3: TGTGCCAGCAGCGGACAGACAGGGAGCTCCTATAATTCACCCCTCCACTTT.

V is TRBV9 and J is TRBJ2-7; 9 bases align to TRBD1. Germline values: CDR1 SGDLS, CDR2 YYNGEE. This CDR3 comprises 14 residues. J was trimmed by 6 bases and V by 4 bases; bases with no gene match: 8. The CDR3 DNA sequence: TGTGCCAGCAGCATGCGAACAGGGGGCGCCGAGCAGTACTTC. Translating gives CASSMRTGGAEQYF.

The chain combines TRBV6-6 with TRBJ1-2; 8 nucleotides match TRBD1. Germline-derived CDR1 and CDR2 are MNHNY and SVGAGI (reference sequence). CDR3 length: 14 residues. V gave up 10 bases and J gave up 3 bases; unmatched junction bases: 10. CDR3 sequence (DNA): TGTGCCACTCTGGGCAGGGGGCGCGACTATGGCTACACCTTC. Translation gives CATLGRGRDYGYTF.

The rearrangement joins TRBV30 to TRBJ2-3, with 7 positions matching TRBD2. The trim removed 5 bases at V and 0 bases at J, leaving 5 bases unmatched. The CDR3 runs 14 residues. CDR1 is GTSNPN, CDR2 SVGIG, per germline (reference sequence). The CDR3 DNA is TGTGCCTGGGGGAGCGGGATAAGCACAGATACGCAGTATTTT. Translating it yields CAWGSGISTDTQYF.